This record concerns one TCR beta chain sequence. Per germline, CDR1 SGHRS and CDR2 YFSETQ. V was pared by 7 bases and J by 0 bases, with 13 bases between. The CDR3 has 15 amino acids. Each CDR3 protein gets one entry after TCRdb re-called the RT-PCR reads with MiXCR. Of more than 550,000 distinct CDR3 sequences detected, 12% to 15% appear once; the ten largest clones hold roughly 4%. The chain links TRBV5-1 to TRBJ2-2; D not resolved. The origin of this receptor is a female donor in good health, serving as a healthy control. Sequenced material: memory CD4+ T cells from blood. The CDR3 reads CASVADPANTGELFF. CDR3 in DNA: TGCGCCAGCGTGGCTGACCCTGCGAACACCGGGGAGCTGTTTTTT.